Listed here is a single T cell receptor (beta chain). Its antigen is not identified. This record belongs to a study of T cells in Graves' hyperthyroidism and ophthalmopathy. About the research overall: Upon initial diagnosis and before any treatment, peripheral blood was collected.

Predating any ophthalmopathy symptoms, the blood sample was taken at first hyperthyroidism diagnosis. Amplification yielded TCR beta CDR3 regions, with RNA transcripts as the source. HTBI primers drove first-round RT-PCR of the TCR CDR3. TCRdb fed the multiplex PCR reads into MiXCR, producing one record per CDR3 protein. The sample has 550,000 to 650,000 distinct CDR3 sequences, around 14% seen once; the top ten hold roughly 5.5%. Overall study results and limits: Ophthalmopathy was distinguished from stable hyperthyroidism by 13 V-J signatures.

What was sequenced was blood. This clonotype was obtained from a woman in her twenties or thirties with Graves' hyperthyroidism that later progressed to Graves' ophthalmopathy.

The CDR3 region has the DNA TGTGCCACCAGTGACACGGCAGGACCGGGTACCGGGGAGCTGTTTTTT. Protein sequence: CATSDTAGPGTGELFF. The rearrangement links TRBV24-1 to TRBJ2-2, with D unclear. This CDR3 is built from 16 residues. The germline gives CDR1 KGHDR, CDR2 SFDVKD. Trimming shortened V by 4 bases and J by 5 bases, and 16 bases separated the two germline ends.